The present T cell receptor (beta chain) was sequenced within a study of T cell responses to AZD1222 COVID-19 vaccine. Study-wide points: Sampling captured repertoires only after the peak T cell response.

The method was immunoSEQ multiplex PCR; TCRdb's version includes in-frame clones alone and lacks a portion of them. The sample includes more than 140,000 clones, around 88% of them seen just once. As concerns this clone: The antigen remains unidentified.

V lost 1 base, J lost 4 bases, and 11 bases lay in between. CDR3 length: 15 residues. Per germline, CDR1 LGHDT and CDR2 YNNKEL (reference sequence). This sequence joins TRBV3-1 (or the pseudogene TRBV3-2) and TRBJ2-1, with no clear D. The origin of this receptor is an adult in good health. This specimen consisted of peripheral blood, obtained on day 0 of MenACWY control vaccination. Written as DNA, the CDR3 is TGTGCCAGCAGCCAAGGCCAGACGGCTTACAATGAGCAGTTCTTC. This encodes CASSQGQTAYNEQFF.